Listed below are T cell receptor beta chains from one sample, sequenced in a study of Graves' ophthalmopathy and Graves' hyperthyroidism. MiXCR, applied by TCRdb to the multiplex PCR reads, yields one record per CDR3 protein. The sample carries more than 550,000 distinct CDR3 sequences, roughly 39% recorded once. The sequencing sample was made of peripheral blood. These receptors originate from an adult man with Graves' ophthalmopathy. Both conserved end residues are part of each CDR3. D genes are given only for firm matches. Where a row states a size, it is once, few, many or the class of an expanded clone; other rows omit it.

size | D | J | V | CDR3 | DNA
NA | TRBD2 | TRBJ2-5 | TRBV29-1 | CTLPSGTSGGIQETQYF | TGCACCTTACCTTCGGGGACTAGCGGGGGGATCCAAGAGACCCAGTACTTC
NA | TRBD1 | TRBJ2-3 | TRBV24-1 | CATGDRDRNTDTQYF | TGTGCCACCGGGGACCGGGACAGGAACACAGATACGCAGTATTTT
many | NA | TRBJ1-1 | TRBV5-5 | CASSLANRDAFF | TGTGCCAGCAGCTTGGCCAACCGGGACGCTTTCTTT
NA | TRBD1 | TRBJ1-2 | TRBV20-1 | CSARDIYQGDRNYGYTF | TGCAGTGCTAGAGATATTTATCAAGGGGACAGGAACTATGGCTACACCTTC
many | TRBD1 | TRBJ1-2 | TRBV2 | CASSGSLDRTSGYTF | TGTGCCAGCAGCGGCTCATTGGACAGGACTTCTGGCTACACCTTC
once | TRBD2 | TRBJ2-1 | TRBV5-4 | CASSSPGTSDNEQFF | TGTGCCAGCAGCTCTCCCGGGACTAGCGACAATGAGCAGTTCTTC
few | NA | TRBJ2-7 | TRBV10-3 | CASKPPGVGNYEQYF | TGTGCCAGCAAGCCCCCCGGGGTAGGAAACTACGAGCAGTACTTC
few | TRBD2 | TRBJ2-7 | TRBV19 | CASSEVAGREQYF | TGTGCCAGTAGTGAGGTAGCGGGTAGGGAGCAGTACTTC
NA | TRBD1 | TRBJ1-1 | TRBV7-3 | CASSEETGGVTGTEAFF | TGTGCCAGCAGTGAAGAGACAGGGGGTGTGACGGGCACTGAAGCTTTCTTT
many | NA | TRBJ1-2 | TRBV12-3/TRBV12-4 | CASRPSVLDLNYGYTF | TGTGCCAGCAGACCCTCGGTTCTGGATCTAAACTATGGCTACACCTTC
NA | TRBD1 | TRBJ1-5 | TRBV10-3 | CASSMGQGVSQPQHF | TGTGCCAGCAGCATGGGACAGGGGGTATCTCAGCCCCAGCATTTT
NA | NA | TRBJ1-2 | TRBV29-1 | CSLDNTDDGYTF | TGCAGTCTAGATAACACGGACGATGGCTACACCTTC
few | NA | TRBJ1-5 | TRBV7-2 | CASSLVPGKNQPQHF | TGTGCCAGCAGCTTAGTTCCAGGAAAAAATCAGCCCCAGCATTTT
few | NA | TRBJ1-2 | TRBV4-1 | CASSQSLWTFYGYTF | TGCGCCAGCAGCCAAAGTTTATGGACATTCTATGGCTACACCTTC
NA | TRBD2 | TRBJ2-1 | TRBV24-1 | CATALSGSRYEQFF | TGTGCCACGGCCCTTAGCGGGAGTCGTTATGAGCAGTTCTTC
many | NA | TRBJ2-6 | TRBV24-1 | CATSDFQGSGANVLTF | TGTGCCACCAGTGATTTCCAGGGATCAGGGGCCAACGTCCTGACTTTC
NA | TRBD1 | TRBJ1-2 | TRBV7-8 | CASSQDDRGLDGYTF | TGCGCCAGCAGCCAAGATGACAGGGGTCTTGATGGCTACACCTTC
few | NA | TRBJ2-6 | TRBV5-1 | CASRPWGSYNSGANVLTF | TGCGCCAGCAGGCCTTGGGGTTCCTATAACTCTGGGGCCAACGTCCTGACTTTC
NA | NA | TRBJ1-5 | TRBV10-2 | CASSVRGENQPQHF | TGCGCCAGCAGTGTAAGGGGGGAAAATCAGCCCCAGCATTTT
few | TRBD2 | TRBJ2-7 | TRBV7-2 | CASSQDSPRLAGSYEQYF | TGTGCCAGCAGCCAAGATTCCCCCCGACTAGCGGGGTCCTACGAGCAGTACTTC
NA | NA | TRBJ1-3 | TRBV19 | CASSMTAGNTIYF | TGTGCCAGTAGTATGACAGCTGGAAACACCATATATTTT
few | NA | TRBJ2-5 | TRBV13 | CASSLEVRQETQYF | TGTGCCAGCAGTTTGGAAGTACGCCAAGAGACCCAGTACTTC